This TCR beta chain was obtained from a study of cytomegalovirus exposure and HLA in healthy donors. Findings of the study overall: A cluster of highly shared sequence variants was likely a sequencing artifact.

The PCR ran on 60 Vbeta and 13 Jbeta primers. Only in-frame clones appear in the TCRdb table, and some are missing; sequencing was by immunoSEQ multiplex PCR. The table records 170,000 or so clones, roughly 75% of them present only once. As regards this clone: Its target is not known.

Germline CDR1 reads SEHNR; CDR2 reads FQNEAQ (reference sequence). The trim removed 5 bases at V and 0 bases at J, leaving 4 bases unmatched. The CDR3 loop spans 14 amino acids. The source of this sequence is a woman aged 50 to 60 in good health and CMV-seropositive. This chain joins TRBV7-9 and TRBJ2-7, with 7 nucleotides matching TRBD1. The sequenced sample consisted of PBMCs. The CDR3 coding sequence is TGTGCCAGCAGCCGGACAGGAGGCTCCTACGAGCAGTACTTC. This encodes CASSRTGGSYEQYF.